This T cell receptor (beta chain) was retrieved from a study of T cell changes during pregnancy in multiple sclerosis. V was trimmed by 8 bases and J by 2 bases, leaving 19 bases between them. The CDR3 has 15 amino acids. CDR1 and CDR2 (germline): MNHEY, SVGAGI. This table comes from immunoSEQ multiplex PCR, and its TCRdb copy is limited to in-frame clones, with some not included. Among 65,000 to 90,000 clones listed, over 90% were seen once. The chain is built from TRBV6-5 and TRBJ2-7; the D gene is possibly TRBD2 (5 bases). This specimen consisted of CD4+ T cells from peripheral blood mononuclear cells, obtained after pregnancy. The sequence was collected from a female donor with multiple sclerosis, enrolled in a pregnancy study. The CDR3 DNA is TGTGCCAGCGCGGGCGGAAGGTCGGGGACCTACGAGCAGTACTTC. Translation: CASAGGRSGTYEQYF.